There are a few counts of the clone carrying this T cell receptor (beta chain). The data stem from a study of sequential checkpoint blockade in melanoma. Overall study: 91 pretreatment tumor DNA samples were TCRβ immunosequenced. After nivolumab or ipilimumab alone, twenty-two patients had week-13 rebiopsies.

Documented treatment: randomized to nivolumab then ipilimumab (arm A) or the reverse (arm B). Only in-frame clones appear in the TCRdb table, and some are missing; sequencing was by immunoSEQ multiplex PCR. The sample has around 9,800 clones, 24% seen once. The material sequenced was tumor tissue (inferred from file names), taken from a patient given nivolumab and ipilimumab in sequence. The receptor was derived from a human donor with melanoma.

CDR3 bases: TGTGCCAGCAGTTTACTAGCGAACACCGGGGAGCTGTTTTTT. Translated, it gives CASSLLANTGELFF. The chain employs TRBV7-6 and TRBJ2-2; D possibly corresponds to TRBD2 (5 bases). Per germline, CDR1 SGHVS and CDR2 FNYEAQ. The CDR3 is made up of 14 amino acids. Trimming took 6 bases from V and 0 from J, leaving 8 bases between them.